This TCR beta chain was found in a study of identical twins. TCRdb independently ran MiXCR on the 5' RACE reads; one entry per CDR3 protein. Among 640,000 or so distinct CDR3 sequences listed, 6% to 6.5% were seen once. The CDR3 has 13 residues. Trimming took 5 bases from V and 7 from J, leaving 14 bases between them. The clonotype originates from a man between 18 and 35 years old in good health. This chain links TRBV12-3 or TRBV12-4 with TRBJ2-5; the D call may be TRBD1 or TRBD2 (5 bases each). The sample consisted of naive T cells sorted from blood. The CDR3 spells CASSPGTGGTQYF. CDR3 sequence (DNA): TGTGCCAGCAGTCCCGGGACCGGAGGGACCCAGTACTTC.